This passage covers 28 T cell receptor beta chains from one sample sequenced in a study of T cells in Graves' hyperthyroidism and ophthalmopathy. Amplified TCR beta CDR3 regions derived from RNA transcripts. HTBI primers were employed in a first-round RT-PCR of the TCR CDR3. TCRdb reprocessed the multiplex PCR reads via MiXCR and lists one record per CDR3 protein. The repertoire includes approximately 420,000 distinct CDR3 sequences, roughly 15% of them detected once, and 5.3% sits in the top ten. The specimen was blood. The receptors originated from a woman aged 18-29 years with Graves' hyperthyroidism.

In this sample, this clonotype turned up many times. This chain links TRBV20-1 with TRBJ2-3, with D possibly TRBD2 on 5 matching bases. The CDR3 covers 14 residues. The germline V gene has CDR1 DFQATT and CDR2 SNEGSKA (reference sequence). V lost 6 bases to trimming and J lost 2 bases, with 15 bases between them. The CDR3 here is CSAKPGGYTDTQYF. CDR3 nucleotide sequence: TGCAGTGCAAAGCCAGGAGGATACACAGATACGCAGTATTTT.

There are many counts of this clonotype. The chain carries TRBV2 and TRBJ2-4; 7 nucleotides line up with TRBD1. The germline CDR1 and CDR2 sequences are SNHLY and FYNNEI. Unmatched junction bases numbered 4, after V lost 1 base and J lost 4 bases. The CDR3 consists of 15 residues. The CDR3 spells CASSEGGTAKNIQYF. CDR3 sequence (DNA): TGTGCCAGCAGTGAAGGGGGGACAGCTAAAAACATTCAGTACTTC.

This clonotype was counted many times. V gene TRBV29-1 combines with J gene TRBJ2-7; D not certain. V lost 4 bases and J lost 5, with 9 bases in between. This CDR3 region has 11 residues. CDR1 and CDR2 from the germline V gene are SQVTM and ANQGSEA. CDR3 bases: TGCAGCGTTGCTCTGGGCCACGAGCAGTACTTC. This sequence encodes CSVALGHEQYF.

Details on this clonotype: An end of the junction differs from the germline gene, which may be a read error. The chain joins TRBV5-8 to TRBJ1-3; D uncertain. This CDR3 comprises 17 residues. The germline V gene has CDR1 SGHTS and CDR2 YDEGEE. This CDR3 is CASSMLTISLSGDTIYF. In nucleotides, the CDR3 is TGTGCCAGCAGCATGCTCACGATCTCACTCTCTGGAGACACCATATATTTT.

Concerning this clonotype itself: At one boundary the junction diverges from the germline segment, which might be a read error. The genes are TRBV5-1 and TRBJ1-1; D possibly corresponds to TRBD1 (6 bases). Germline V gene lookup returns CDR1 SGHRS and CDR2 YFSETQ. CDR3 length: 14 amino acids. The CDR3 spells CASSLEGGDTESFF. Written as DNA, the CDR3 is TGCGCCAGCAGCTTGGAAGGGGGGGACACTGAATCTTTCTTT.

The V call is TRBV27, the J call TRBJ2-1; D gene uncertain. The V gene lost 4 bases and the J gene lost 12 bases, with 10 bases spanning the gap. Per germline, CDR1 MNHEY and CDR2 SMNVEV (reference sequence). The CDR3 length is 11 residues. CDR3 sequence reads: CASSSGGRQFF. In DNA, the CDR3 is TGTGCCAGCAGTTCGGGTGGAAGGCAGTTCTTC.

The table lists this clonotype with many counts. The chain recombines TRBV27 with TRBJ2-5; 8 positions match TRBD2. J gave up 5 bases and V 2 bases, and 7 bases lay outside the gene matches. Germline V gives CDR1 MNHEY, CDR2 SMNVEV (reference sequence). The CDR3 length is 15 residues. DNA of the CDR3: TGTGCCAGCAGTTTAAGCGGGAGATCTTGGGAGACCCAGTACTTC. It encodes CASSLSGRSWETQYF.

This clonotype came up many times. The chain uses TRBV11-1 and TRBJ2-7; D not resolved. V dropped 1 base and J dropped 6 bases, with 10 bases sitting between them. The CDR3 loop spans 13 amino acids. Germline V gene sequence: CDR1 SGHAT, CDR2 FQDESV (reference sequence). This CDR3 is CASSLDRLGEQYF. The CDR3 DNA reads TGTGCCAGCAGCTTAGACCGGCTTGGCGAGCAGTACTTC.

This clonotype has a handful of counts. The gene calls are TRBV12-3 or TRBV12-4 and TRBJ2-2, with unresolved D. Trimming pared 2 bases from V and 6 bases from J, leaving 4 bases between. CDR3 length: 12 amino acids. The CDR3 is CASSLISGELFF. The CDR3 DNA reads as TGTGCCAGCAGTTTAATCTCCGGGGAGCTGTTTTTT.

This clonotype was picked up many times. V is TRBV28 and J is TRBJ1-1; D unclear. V was shortened by 5 bases and J by 7 bases, with 11 bases between the two germline ends. The germline V gene has CDR1 MDHEN and CDR2 SYDVKM. The CDR3 covers 12 residues. The CDR3 DNA reads as TGTGCCAGCAGTATACGCAGCAGTGAAGCTTTCTTT. The encoded protein is CASSIRSSEAFF.

Comment on this clonotype: A read error is possible here, since a much larger clone lies one base away. The chain carries TRBV28 and TRBJ1-3; perhaps TRBD1 as D (6 bases). This CDR3 has 15 amino acids. Germline assignment: CDR1 MDHEN and CDR2 SYDVKM. V gave up 5 bases and J gave up 4 bases, with 15 bases separating them. The CDR3, as DNA: TGTGCCAGCAGTCGGCCCGGGGGCTTCGGAAACACCATATATTTT. Translation gives CASSRPGGFGNTIYF.

This clonotype was picked up many times. The rearrangement uses TRBV7-3 and TRBJ2-2; 8 bases align to TRBD2. J lost 1 base, V lost 6 bases, and 4 bases had no gene match. This CDR3 comprises 15 residues. Per the germline V gene, CDR1 is SGHTA and CDR2 is FQGTGA. The CDR3 DNA reads as TGTGCCAGCAGTTTTACTAGCGGGAACACCGGGGAGCTGTTTTTT. Protein sequence: CASSFTSGNTGELFF.

This clonotype was observed at least ten times. V is TRBV7-2 and J is TRBJ2-4; D uncertain. Germline V lookup: CDR1 SGHTA, CDR2 FQGNSA. CDR3 length: 13 residues. V was clipped by 5 bases and J by 7 bases, with 12 bases between them. CDR3 nucleotides: TGTGCCAGCAGCCCCAGGATGGGGAACATTCAGTACTTC. As protein: CASSPRMGNIQYF.

This clonotype has at least ten counts. The V and J genes are TRBV3-1 and TRBJ1-4, with D maybe TRBD1 (5 bases). Germline CDR1 LGHDT, CDR2 YNNKEL (reference sequence). The CDR3 has 14 amino acids. The V end was cut by 2 bases, the J end by 5 bases, with 9 bases between. CDR3 coding DNA: TGTGCCAGCAGCCAACGAAGGGACAATGAAAAACTGTTTTTT. The encoded protein is CASSQRRDNEKLFF.

This clonotype was observed a handful of times. The chain links TRBV29-1 to TRBJ2-1; D unclear. Trimming pared 1 base from V and 9 bases from J, leaving 4 bases between. Germline loops: CDR1 SQVTM, CDR2 ANQGSEA. The CDR3 consists of 10 residues. DNA of the CDR3: TGCAGCGTTGAAGGGGGTGAGCAGTTCTTC. Encoded protein: CSVEGGEQFF.

This clonotype was counted ten times or more. The chain is built from TRBV28 and TRBJ2-1; 12 bases align to TRBD2. Trimming cost V 6 bases and J 4 bases; bases outside gene matches: 7. Germline V gene data show CDR1 as MDHEN and CDR2 as SYDVKM. This CDR3 comprises 16 residues. Here the CDR3 reads CASSTTSGSGYNEQFF. The CDR3 bases are TGTGCCAGCAGCACGACTAGCGGGAGTGGGTACAATGAGCAGTTCTTC.

This clonotype was seen many times. The chain combines TRBV27 with TRBJ2-7; 8 positions match TRBD2. The CDR3 has 13 amino acids. The V gene's germline CDR1 is MNHEY and CDR2 SMNVEV (reference sequence). DNA of the CDR3: TGTGCTTCCCGGCGGGAGGTAAGATACGAGCAGTACTTC. Protein sequence: CASRREVRYEQYF.

This clonotype was seen a few times. V gene TRBV5-5 combines with J gene TRBJ2-5; 11 bases map to TRBD2. J lost 5 bases, V lost 4 bases, and 13 bases had no gene match. The CDR3 totals 17 residues. Per germline, CDR1 SGHKS and CDR2 YYEKEE (reference sequence). CDR3 amino acids: CASSTGIAGGPEETQYF. In DNA, the CDR3 is TGTGCCAGCAGCACGGGGATAGCGGGAGGGCCGGAGGAGACCCAGTACTTC.

The V call is TRBV28, the J call TRBJ2-7; 9 bases map to TRBD1. With V trimmed by 6 bases and J by 3 bases, 6 bases remained unmatched. This CDR3 contains 14 residues. Germline CDR1 is MDHEN and CDR2 is SYDVKM. This chain's CDR3 is CASSSPTGGYEQYF. Here the CDR3 DNA reads TGTGCCAGCAGCAGCCCGACAGGGGGCTACGAGCAGTACTTC.

This clonotype was counted at least ten times. The chain has TRBV12-3 or TRBV12-4 and TRBJ1-1; 8 bases agree with TRBD1. With 4 bases clipped from V and 7 bases from J, the junction kept 5 bases outside the gene matches. The CDR3 contains 13 residues. The CDR3 DNA follows: TGTGCCAGCAGTTCCAGGGGGCGGGTTGAAGCTTTCTTT. This translates into CASSSRGRVEAFF.

In this sample, this clonotype turned up many times. This chain uses TRBV28 with TRBJ1-3, with D possibly TRBD1 on 6 matching bases. The CDR3 is 13 residues long. The V and J ends lost 8 bases and 2 bases respectively, with 10 bases between them. Germline lookup yields CDR1 MDHEN and CDR2 SYDVKM. For the CDR3, the DNA is TGTGCCAGCCAGGGGCTTCCTGGAAACACCATATATTTT. Translation gives CASQGLPGNTIYF.

This clonotype was observed a single time. This sequence joins TRBV20-1 and TRBJ1-5, with 11 bases matching TRBD1. The germline CDR1 and CDR2 sequences are DFQATT and SNEGSKA (reference sequence). V was clipped by 5 bases and J by 1 base; unmatched bases: 16. The CDR3 totals 19 residues. DNA of the CDR3: TGCAGTGCTCGATCGGGACAGGGGGTCCGCGACCCAAGCAATCAGCCCCAGCATTTT. The encoded protein is CSARSGQGVRDPSNQPQHF.

In its sample, this clonotype was seen a few times. The chain has TRBV5-1 and TRBJ2-5, with 7 bases matching TRBD1. The germline CDR1 and CDR2 sequences are SGHRS and YFSETQ. The CDR3 has 18 amino acids. With V trimmed by 4 bases and J by 6 bases, 21 bases remained unmatched. The DNA for the CDR3 is TGCGCCAGCAGCCCGTCCCTTATGCCGGGACAGATTGGAAAGACCCAGTACTTC. Translating gives CASSPSLMPGQIGKTQYF.

J is TRBJ1-5 and V is TRBV27, with no clear D. CDR1 and CDR2 (germline): MNHEY, SMNVEV (reference sequence). The germline V and J ends were trimmed by 7 bases and 5 bases, with 9 bases remaining between them. The CDR3 covers 12 residues. The CDR3 loop is CASTRIDQPQHF. The CDR3 DNA is TGTGCCAGCACTCGAATAGATCAGCCCCAGCATTTT.

This clonotype was found a few times. This rearrangement joins TRBV4-1 to TRBJ2-7; unclear D gene. V was cut by 1 base and J by 2 bases, with 12 bases left in between. Looked up from germline, CDR1 is MGHRA and CDR2 is YSYEKL. CDR3 length equals 15 residues. The DNA of the CDR3 is TGCGCCAGCAGCCAAGTAGAGCACCCCACCTACGAGCAGTACTTC. It translates to CASSQVEHPTYEQYF.

This clonotype was observed a handful of times. The rearrangement links TRBV27 to TRBJ2-7; D is possibly TRBD1 or TRBD2 (5 bases each). The ends were cut back, 5 bases at V and 5 bases at J, with 22 bases in the middle. The CDR3 extends over 16 amino acids. The germline V gene encodes CDR1 MNHEY and CDR2 SMNVEV (reference sequence). The CDR3 here is CASSPLLVGASHEQYF. The CDR3 coding sequence is TGTGCCAGCAGTCCCCTCTTAGTCGGGGCTTCACACGAGCAGTACTTC.

This clonotype has a handful of counts. This chain uses TRBV6-1 with TRBJ1-3, with D possibly being TRBD1 (5 bases). Germline assignment: CDR1 MNHNS and CDR2 SASEGT. V was cut by 11 bases and J by 1 base, with 15 bases left in between. The CDR3 spans 14 residues. CDR3 protein: CASRERQSGNTIYF. As DNA, the CDR3 is TGTGCCTCCAGGGAAAGGCAATCTGGAAACACCATATATTTT.

The chain employs TRBV6-1 and TRBJ1-2, with D tentatively TRBD1 (5 bases). The germline CDR1 and CDR2 sequences are MNHNS and SASEGT. The CDR3 is 14 amino acids. Trimming pared 5 bases from V and 2 bases from J, leaving 12 bases between. CDR3 in DNA: TGTGCCAGCAGTCGGGACGGAGGAAACTATGGCTACACCTTC. This encodes CASSRDGGNYGYTF.